The rows below give T cell receptor beta chains drawn from one sample of a study of regulatory T cells in long-lasting Graves disease. MiXCR was run by TCRdb on the multiplex PCR reads, yielding one entry per CDR3 protein. Among about 530,000 distinct CDR3 sequences listed, about 15% were seen once. These data also featured in a second study, about T cells in Graves' hyperthyroidism and ophthalmopathy.

This specimen was peripheral blood mononuclear cells (PBMCs), taken at new diagnosis, from a patient treated with antithyroid drugs. Receptors originate from a woman aged 40-60 years with Graves disease. Each CDR3 is given with its conserved first and last residue. D genes are given only for firm matches. Not all rows give a size; the values are once, few, many and, for expanded clones, a class.

v_call	d_call	j_call	clone_size	cdr3_nt	cdr3_aa
TRBV4-1	-	TRBJ2-5	few	TGCGCCAGCAGCCAAGTAGGGACGGGGGTACAAGAGACCCAGTACTTC	CASSQVGTGVQETQYF
TRBV15	-	TRBJ2-2	-	TGTGCCACCAGCAGAGATGGAGCGGGGAACACCGGGGAGCTGTTTTTT	CATSRDGAGNTGELFF
TRBV3-1	-	TRBJ1-1	many	TGTGCCAGCAGCCGCGGCTCCCTGAACACTGAAGCTTTCTTT	CASSRGSLNTEAFF
TRBV3-1	-	TRBJ2-3	many	TGTGCCAGCAGCCGGGCAGGGACAGATACGCAGTATTTT	CASSRAGTDTQYF
TRBV20-1	-	TRBJ1-6	many	TGCAGTGCACCAACACCCCTGCAGGGATCGAATTCACCCCTCCACTTT	CSAPTPLQGSNSPLHF
TRBV2	TRBD1	TRBJ2-2	-	TGTGCCAGCAGAGGGACAGGGGCAGGCACCGGGGAGCTGTTTTTT	CASRGTGAGTGELFF
TRBV5-8	-	TRBJ2-1	few	TGTGCCAGCAGATCCGGACAGTCTGTCTCCTACAATGAGCAGTTCTTC	CASRSGQSVSYNEQFF
TRBV28	-	TRBJ2-7	many	TGTGCCAGCTCCTTCGGACAGAGCTCCTACGAGCAGTACTTC	CASSFGQSSYEQYF
TRBV11-2	-	TRBJ1-1	many	TGTGCCAGCAGCCCGATTGATCGCTTTGAAGCTTTCTTT	CASSPIDRFEAFF
TRBV7-9	-	TRBJ2-5	-	TGTGCCAGCAGCCAATGGCCTGAGGAGACCCAGTACTTC	CASSQWPEETQYF
TRBV9	-	TRBJ2-2	few	TGTGCCAGCAGCGTAGCTGGGGGCGGGGAGCTGTTTTTT	CASSVAGGGELFF
TRBV3-1	-	TRBJ2-1	many	TGTGCCAGCAGCCAAGACGACGGACTAATCTACAATGAGCAGTTCTTC	CASSQDDGLIYNEQFF
TRBV18	-	TRBJ2-1	many	TGTGCCAGCTCACAATTAACTCGATGGGGGGAAGGGAATGAGCAGTTCTTC	CASSQLTRWGEGNEQFF
TRBV27	-	TRBJ1-6	many	TGTGCCAGCAGTTCCCCCCTCCGGGAACTGAATTCACCCCTCCACTTT	CASSSPLRELNSPLHF